Listed below are T cell receptor beta chains from one sample, sequenced in a study of blood T cell repertoires in COVID-19. Libraries were prepared by immunoSEQ multiplex PCR; TCRdb keeps only in-frame clonotypes and omits some of them. The data contain about 270,000 clones, 86% of them seen just once; the ten biggest clones take up approximately 8.2%. Sequencing was carried out using peripheral blood. The receptors were sampled from a man in his forties with active or convalescent COVID-19. CDR3s include the opening cysteine and the closing phenylalanine or tryptophan. D genes are given only for firm matches. Clone size, where shown, is once, few, many, or a class for clones that have expanded.

D gene	clone size	V gene	J gene	CDR3 protein	CDR3 DNA
-	-	TRBV6-5	TRBJ2-7	CASSLTFRSHQDLYF	TGTGCCAGCAGCCTGACGTTTAGATCACATCAGGATCTGTACTTC
-	-	TRBV25-1	TRBJ1-6	CASSLSTQGIRNSPLHF	TGTGCCAGCAGTTTATCTACACAGGGAATCAGAAATTCACCCCTCCACTTT
TRBD1	-	TRBV2	TRBJ2-5	CASSGTGRRQETQYF	TGTGCCAGCAGCGGGACAGGGCGAAGGCAAGAGACCCAGTACTTC
TRBD1	-	TRBV28	TRBJ1-5	CAITRQGVGQPQHF	TGTGCCATCACTCGACAGGGTGTAGGCCAGCCCCAGCATTTT
-	-	TRBV2	TRBJ1-4	CASSPLSEKLFF	TGTGCCAGCAGTCCCCTAAGCGAAAAACTGTTTTTT
-	-	TRBV5-1	TRBJ1-2	CASSLAHSTSLTNYGYTF	TGCGCCAGCAGCTTGGCCCACTCAACTTCCCTAACCAACTATGGCTACACCTTC
-	-	TRBV9	TRBJ1-2	CASSTGEIYGYTF	TGTGCCAGCAGCACCGGGGAAATCTATGGCTACACCTTC
TRBD1	-	TRBV29-1	TRBJ1-4	CSVTGTGEEKLFF	TGCAGCGTCACCGGGACAGGGGAAGAAAAACTGTTTTTT
-	-	TRBV5-1	TRBJ2-1	CASSAAGGNEQFF	TGCGCCAGCAGCGCGGCCGGGGGCAATGAGCAGTTCTTC
-	-	TRBV13	TRBJ2-7	CASSPGHATYEQYF	TGTGCCAGCAGCCCGGGACACGCAACCTACGAGCAGTACTTC
-	-	TRBV5-1	TRBJ1-2	CASSLIAGDYYGYTF	TGCGCCAGCAGCTTGATCGCAGGGGATTACTATGGCTACACCTTC
-	-	TRBV29-1	TRBJ2-7	CSVGETYEQYF	TGCAGCGTTGGGGAGACCTACGAGCAGTACTTC
-	-	TRBV5-1	TRBJ1-1	CASSIGTPGVNTEAFF	TGCGCCAGCAGCATTGGGACACCGGGTGTGAACACTGAAGCTTTCTTT
TRBD1	-	TRBV5-4	TRBJ1-1	CASSWRGQGAFF	TGTGCCAGCAGCTGGAGGGGACAGGGCGCTTTCTTT
-	-	TRBV28	TRBJ1-5	CASSPRRNQPQHF	TGTGCCAGTTCCCCTAGGCGCAATCAGCCCCAGCATTTT
-	-	TRBV14	TRBJ2-5	CASSQETGPAETQYF	TGTGCCAGCAGCCAAGAGACAGGACCGGCGGAGACCCAGTACTTC
-	once	TRBV10-2	TRBJ2-1	CASADSTSDQFF	TGCGCCAGCGCCGACTCGACCTCGGATCAGTTCTTC
-	-	TRBV30	TRBJ2-6	CACFTAGSGANVLTF	TGTGCCTGCTTCACCGCAGGCTCTGGGGCCAACGTCCTGACTTTC
TRBD1	-	TRBV18	TRBJ2-6	CASSTSTGGLSGANVLTF	TGTGCCAGCTCAACCTCGACAGGGGGTCTCTCTGGGGCCAACGTCCTGACTTTC
-	-	TRBV29-1	TRBJ1-2	CSALGQTQYGYTF	TGCAGCGCCCTTGGACAGACCCAATATGGCTACACCTTC
TRBD2	few	TRBV5-4	TRBJ2-2	CASSLGLAGKTGELFF	TGTGCCAGCAGCTTGGGACTAGCGGGGAAGACCGGGGAGCTGTTTTTT
-	many	TRBV6-5	TRBJ2-7	CASDSLYEQYF	TGTGCCTCGGACAGCCTCTACGAGCAGTACTTC
-	-	TRBV7-8	TRBJ2-7	CASSLGVGQPYEQYF	TGTGCCAGCAGCTTGGGGGTAGGACAGCCCTACGAGCAGTACTTC
-	-	TRBV4-2	TRBJ1-1	CASSQDQDLNTEAFF	TGTGCCAGCAGCCAAGATCAGGATTTGAACACTGAAGCTTTCTTT
TRBD1	few	TRBV5-6	TRBJ1-1	CASSLGDRAEAFF	TGTGCCAGCAGCTTGGGGGACAGGGCGGAAGCTTTCTTT
-	few	TRBV21-1	TRBJ2-6	CASSKGQLTPNVLTF	TGTGCCAGCAGCAAGGGACAGCTGACCCCCAACGTCCTGACTTTC
TRBD1	-	TRBV2	TRBJ2-1	CASSETGLGEQFF	TGTGCCAGCAGTGAGACAGGGCTCGGTGAGCAGTTCTTC
-	-	TRBV9	TRBJ1-2	CASSGLYGYTF	TGTGCCAGCAGCGGACTCTATGGCTACACCTTC
-	-	TRBV5-1	TRBJ2-5	CASSRGGEETQYF	TGCGCCAGCAGTAGAGGAGGTGAAGAGACCCAGTACTTC
TRBD2	once	TRBV3-1/TRBV3-2	TRBJ2-5	CASSQVLAGAPNQETQYF	TGTGCCAGCAGCCAAGTACTAGCGGGGGCCCCCAACCAAGAGACCCAGTACTTC
-	-	TRBV11-3	TRBJ2-2	CASSPRGSPTGELFF	TGTGCCAGCAGCCCCCGGGGGTCCCCCACCGGGGAGCTGTTTTTT
-	-	TRBV7-6	TRBJ2-5	CASSSRQETQYF	TGTGCCAGCAGCTCCCGGCAAGAGACCCAGTACTTC
TRBD1	-	TRBV5-1	TRBJ1-2	CASSPGDRRTYGYTF	TGCGCCAGCAGCCCGGGGGACAGACGGACCTATGGCTACACCTTC
TRBD1	-	TRBV7-3	TRBJ2-2	CASSPGGGNTGELFF	TGTGCCAGCAGCCCAGGGGGCGGGAACACCGGGGAGCTGTTTTTT
-	-	TRBV6-5	TRBJ1-5	CASSSRRGQPQHF	TGTGCCAGCAGCTCGCGTAGGGGTCAGCCCCAGCATTTT
TRBD1	-	TRBV5-6	TRBJ1-3	CASSLGDSSGNTIYF	TGTGCCAGCAGCTTAGGGGACAGCTCTGGAAACACCATATATTTT
-	-	TRBV6-5	TRBJ2-2	CASKVQGGELFF	TGTGCCAGTAAAGTTCAGGGCGGGGAGCTGTTTTTT